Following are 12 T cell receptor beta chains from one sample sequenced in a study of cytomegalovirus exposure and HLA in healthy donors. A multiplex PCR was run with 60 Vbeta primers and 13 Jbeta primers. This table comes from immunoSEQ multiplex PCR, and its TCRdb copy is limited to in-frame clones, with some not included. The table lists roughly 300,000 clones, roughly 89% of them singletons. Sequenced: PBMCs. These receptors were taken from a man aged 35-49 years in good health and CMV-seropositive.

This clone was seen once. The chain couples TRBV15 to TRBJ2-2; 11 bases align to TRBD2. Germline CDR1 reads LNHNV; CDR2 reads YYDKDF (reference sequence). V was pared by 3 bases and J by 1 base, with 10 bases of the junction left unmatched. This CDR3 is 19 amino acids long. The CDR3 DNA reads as TGTGCCACCAGCAGGATATACGGACTAGCGGGCTTGAACACCGGGGAGCTGTTTTTT. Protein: CATSRIYGLAGLNTGELFF.

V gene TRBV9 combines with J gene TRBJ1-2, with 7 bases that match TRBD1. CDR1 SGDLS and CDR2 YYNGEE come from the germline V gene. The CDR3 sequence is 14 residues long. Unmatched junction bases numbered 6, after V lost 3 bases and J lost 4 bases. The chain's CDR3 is CASSGEGQFYGYTF. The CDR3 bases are TGTGCCAGCAGCGGAGAGGGACAGTTCTATGGCTACACCTTC.

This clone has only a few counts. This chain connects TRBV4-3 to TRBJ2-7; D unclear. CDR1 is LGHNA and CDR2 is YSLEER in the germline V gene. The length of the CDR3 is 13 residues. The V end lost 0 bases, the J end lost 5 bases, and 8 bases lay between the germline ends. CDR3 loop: CASSQDWQDEQYF. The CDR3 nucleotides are TGCGCCAGCAGCCAAGATTGGCAGGACGAGCAGTACTTC.

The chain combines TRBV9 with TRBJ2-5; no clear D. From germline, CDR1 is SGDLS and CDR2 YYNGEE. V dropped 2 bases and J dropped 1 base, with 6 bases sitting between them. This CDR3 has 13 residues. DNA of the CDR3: TGTGCCAGCAGCGTCTCTAGCCAAGAGACCCAGTACTTC. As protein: CASSVSSQETQYF.

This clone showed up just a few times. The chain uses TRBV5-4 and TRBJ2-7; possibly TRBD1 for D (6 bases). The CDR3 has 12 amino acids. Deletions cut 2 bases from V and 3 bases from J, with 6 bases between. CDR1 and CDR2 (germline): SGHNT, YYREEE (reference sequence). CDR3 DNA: TGTGCCAGCAGCTTACAGGGCTACGAGCAGTACTTC. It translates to CASSLQGYEQYF.

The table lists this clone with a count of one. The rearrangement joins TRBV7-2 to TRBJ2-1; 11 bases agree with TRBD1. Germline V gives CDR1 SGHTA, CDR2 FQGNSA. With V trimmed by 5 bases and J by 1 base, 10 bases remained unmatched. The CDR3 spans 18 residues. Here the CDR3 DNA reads TGTGCCAGCAGCCCAACGGACAGGGGGCGGGGTTCCTACAATGAGCAGTTCTTC. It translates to CASSPTDRGRGSYNEQFF. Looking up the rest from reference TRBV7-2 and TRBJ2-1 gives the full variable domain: GAGVSQSPSNKVTEKGKDVELRCDPISGHTALYWYRQSLGQGLEFLIYFQGNSAPDKSGLPSDRFSAERTGGSVSTLTIQRTQQEDSAVYLCASSPTDRGRGSYNEQFFGPGTRLTVL.

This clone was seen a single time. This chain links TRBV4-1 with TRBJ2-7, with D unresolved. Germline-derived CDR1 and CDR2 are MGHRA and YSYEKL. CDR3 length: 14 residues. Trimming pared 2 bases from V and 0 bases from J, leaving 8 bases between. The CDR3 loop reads CASSQRVFSYEQYF. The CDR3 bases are TGCGCCAGCAGCCAACGGGTATTCTCCTACGAGCAGTACTTC.

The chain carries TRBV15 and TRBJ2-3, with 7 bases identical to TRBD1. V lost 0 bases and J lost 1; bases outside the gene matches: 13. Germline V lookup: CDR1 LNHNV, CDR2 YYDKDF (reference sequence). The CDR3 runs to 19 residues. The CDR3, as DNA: TGTGCCACCAGCAGAGACGGAGATCTCCGGGGACAGCGCACAGATACGCAGTATTTT. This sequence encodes CATSRDGDLRGQRTDTQYF.

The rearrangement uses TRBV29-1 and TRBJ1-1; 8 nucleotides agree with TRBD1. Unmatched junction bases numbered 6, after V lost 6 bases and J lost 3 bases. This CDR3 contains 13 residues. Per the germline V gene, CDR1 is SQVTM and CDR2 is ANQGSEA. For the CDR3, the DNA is TGCAGCGTCACAGGGGGGGACTACACTGAAGCTTTCTTT. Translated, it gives CSVTGGDYTEAFF.

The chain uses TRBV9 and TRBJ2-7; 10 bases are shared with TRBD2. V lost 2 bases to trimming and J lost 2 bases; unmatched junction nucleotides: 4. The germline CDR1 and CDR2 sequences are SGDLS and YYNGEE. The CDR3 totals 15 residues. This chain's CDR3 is CASSVESGRAYEQYF. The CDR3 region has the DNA TGTGCCAGCAGCGTTGAGAGCGGGAGGGCCTACGAGCAGTACTTC.

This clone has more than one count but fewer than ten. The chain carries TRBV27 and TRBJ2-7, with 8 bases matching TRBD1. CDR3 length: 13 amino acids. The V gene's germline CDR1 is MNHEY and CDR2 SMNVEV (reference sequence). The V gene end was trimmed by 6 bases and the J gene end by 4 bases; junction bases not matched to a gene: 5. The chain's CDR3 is CASRLTGDYEQYF. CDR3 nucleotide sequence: TGTGCCAGCAGACTGACAGGGGATTACGAGCAGTACTTC.

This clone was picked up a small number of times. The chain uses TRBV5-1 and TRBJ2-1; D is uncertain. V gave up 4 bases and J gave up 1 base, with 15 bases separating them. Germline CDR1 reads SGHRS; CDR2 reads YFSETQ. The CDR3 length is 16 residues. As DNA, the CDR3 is TGCGCCAGCAGCCCCTACCCCGGTCGGTCCTACAATGAGCAGTTCTTC. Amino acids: CASSPYPGRSYNEQFF.